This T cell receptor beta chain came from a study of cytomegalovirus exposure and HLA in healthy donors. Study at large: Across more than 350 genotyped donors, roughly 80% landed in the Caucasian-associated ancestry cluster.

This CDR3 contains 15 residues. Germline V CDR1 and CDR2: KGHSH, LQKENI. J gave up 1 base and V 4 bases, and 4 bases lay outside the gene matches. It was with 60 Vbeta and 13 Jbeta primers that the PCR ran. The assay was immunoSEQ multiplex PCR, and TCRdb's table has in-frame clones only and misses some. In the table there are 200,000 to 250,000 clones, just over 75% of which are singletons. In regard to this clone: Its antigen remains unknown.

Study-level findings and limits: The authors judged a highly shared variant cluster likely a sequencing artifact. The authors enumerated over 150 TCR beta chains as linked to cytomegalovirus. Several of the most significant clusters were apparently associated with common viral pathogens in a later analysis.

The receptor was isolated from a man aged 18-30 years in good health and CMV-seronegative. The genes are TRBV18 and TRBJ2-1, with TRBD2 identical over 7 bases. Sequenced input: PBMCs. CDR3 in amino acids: CASSLGGTSYNEQFF. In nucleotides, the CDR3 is TGTGCCAGCTCACTGGGAGGGACTTCCTACAATGAGCAGTTCTTC.